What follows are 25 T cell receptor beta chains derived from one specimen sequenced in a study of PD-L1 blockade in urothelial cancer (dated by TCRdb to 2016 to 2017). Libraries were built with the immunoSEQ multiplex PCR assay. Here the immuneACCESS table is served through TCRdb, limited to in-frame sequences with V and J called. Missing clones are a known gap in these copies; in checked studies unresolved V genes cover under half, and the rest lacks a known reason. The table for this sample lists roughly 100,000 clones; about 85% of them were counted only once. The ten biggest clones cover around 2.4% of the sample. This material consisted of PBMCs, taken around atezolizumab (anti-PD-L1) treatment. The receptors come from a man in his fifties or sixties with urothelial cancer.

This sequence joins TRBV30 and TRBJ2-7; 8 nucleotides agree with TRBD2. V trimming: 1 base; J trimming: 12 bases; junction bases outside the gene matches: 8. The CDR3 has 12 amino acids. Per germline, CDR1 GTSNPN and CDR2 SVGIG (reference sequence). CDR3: CAWSGGREGRYF. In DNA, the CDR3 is TGTGCCTGGAGTGGGGGCCGGGAGGGTCGGTACTTC.

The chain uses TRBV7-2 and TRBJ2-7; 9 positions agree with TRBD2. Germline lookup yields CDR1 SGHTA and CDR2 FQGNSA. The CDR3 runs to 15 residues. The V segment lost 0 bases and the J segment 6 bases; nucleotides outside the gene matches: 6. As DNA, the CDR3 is TGTGCCAGCAGCTTAGCCGGGACTAGCCGTTTCGAGCAGTACTTC. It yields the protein CASSLAGTSRFEQYF.

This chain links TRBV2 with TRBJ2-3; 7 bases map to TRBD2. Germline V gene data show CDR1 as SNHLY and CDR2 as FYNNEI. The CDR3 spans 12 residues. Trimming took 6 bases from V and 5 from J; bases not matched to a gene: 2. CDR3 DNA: TGTGCCAGCAGGTTAGCGGGAGATACGCAGTATTTT. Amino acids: CASRLAGDTQYF.

CDR3 nucleotides: TGTGCCAGCAGCCTTCTTAGTGAGCAGTTCTTC. Encoded protein: CASSLLSEQFF. The chain links TRBV28 to TRBJ2-1; unclear D gene. This CDR3 has 11 amino acids. Germline assignment: CDR1 MDHEN and CDR2 SYDVKM. The V end lost 6 bases, the J end lost 9 bases, and 9 bases lay between the germline ends.

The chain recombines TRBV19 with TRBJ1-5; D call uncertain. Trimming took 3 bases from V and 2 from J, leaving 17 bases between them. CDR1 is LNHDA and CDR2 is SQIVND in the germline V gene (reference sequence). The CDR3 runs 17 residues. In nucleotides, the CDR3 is TGTGCCAGTAGTATTGGGAGTGAGAACTGGGGCAATCAGCCCCAGCATTTT. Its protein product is CASSIGSENWGNQPQHF.

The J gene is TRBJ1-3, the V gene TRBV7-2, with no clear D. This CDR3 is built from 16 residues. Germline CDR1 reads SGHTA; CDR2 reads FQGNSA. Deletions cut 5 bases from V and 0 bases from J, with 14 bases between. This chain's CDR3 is CASSPYSVSSGNTIYF. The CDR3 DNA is TGTGCCAGCAGCCCGTACAGTGTGAGCTCTGGAAACACCATATATTTT.

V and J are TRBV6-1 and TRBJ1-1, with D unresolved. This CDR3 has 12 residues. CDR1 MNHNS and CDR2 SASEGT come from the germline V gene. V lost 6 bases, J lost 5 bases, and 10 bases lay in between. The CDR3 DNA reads TGTGCCAGCAGGGACTGGTTGACTGAAGCTTTCTTT. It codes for CASRDWLTEAFF.

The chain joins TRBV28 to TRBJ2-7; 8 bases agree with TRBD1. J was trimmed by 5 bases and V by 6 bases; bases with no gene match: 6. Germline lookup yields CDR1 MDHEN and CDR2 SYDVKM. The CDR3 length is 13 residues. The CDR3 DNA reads TGTGCCAGCAGGGGGACAGGAAAGGACGAGCAGTACTTC. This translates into CASRGTGKDEQYF.

CDR3: CASSIVTGGTEAFF. The CDR3 DNA reads as TGTGCCAGTAGTATAGTTACAGGGGGGACTGAAGCTTTCTTT. The V gene is TRBV19, the J gene TRBJ1-1; 8 bases line up with TRBD1. With 1 base clipped from V and 5 bases from J, the junction kept 3 bases outside the gene matches. Germline V CDR1 and CDR2: LNHDA, SQIVND (reference sequence). The CDR3 covers 14 residues.

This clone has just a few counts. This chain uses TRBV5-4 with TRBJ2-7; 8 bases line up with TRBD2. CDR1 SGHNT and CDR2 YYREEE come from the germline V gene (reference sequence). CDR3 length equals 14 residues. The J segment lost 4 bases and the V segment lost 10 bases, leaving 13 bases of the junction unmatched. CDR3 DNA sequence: TGTGCCGCAGCGACAAATGCGGGGGGTTACGAGCAGTACTTC. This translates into CAAATNAGGYEQYF.

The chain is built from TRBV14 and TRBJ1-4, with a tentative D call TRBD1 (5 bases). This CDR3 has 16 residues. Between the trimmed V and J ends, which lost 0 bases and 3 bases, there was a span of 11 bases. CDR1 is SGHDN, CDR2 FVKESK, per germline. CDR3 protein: CASSQEGRDPNEKLFF. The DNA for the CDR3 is TGTGCCAGCAGCCAAGAAGGCAGGGATCCTAATGAAAAACTGTTTTTT.

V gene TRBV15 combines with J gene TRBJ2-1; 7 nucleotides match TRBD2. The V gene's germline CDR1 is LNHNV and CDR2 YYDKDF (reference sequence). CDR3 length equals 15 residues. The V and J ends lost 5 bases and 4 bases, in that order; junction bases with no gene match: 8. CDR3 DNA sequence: TGTGCCACCAGCGGACGACTAGCAGGGTACAATGAGCAGTTCTTC. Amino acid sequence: CATSGRLAGYNEQFF.

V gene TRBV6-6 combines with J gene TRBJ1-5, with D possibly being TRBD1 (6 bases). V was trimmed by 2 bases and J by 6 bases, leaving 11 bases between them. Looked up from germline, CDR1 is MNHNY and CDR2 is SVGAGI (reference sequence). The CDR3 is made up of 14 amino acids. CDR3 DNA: TGTGCCAGCAGTTACATGGGGGCAAGTCAGCCCCAGCATTTT. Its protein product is CASSYMGASQPQHF.

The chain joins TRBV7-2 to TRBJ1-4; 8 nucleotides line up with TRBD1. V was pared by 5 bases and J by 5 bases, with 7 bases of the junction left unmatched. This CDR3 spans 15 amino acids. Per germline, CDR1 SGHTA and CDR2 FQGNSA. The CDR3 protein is CASSIKTGVNEKLFF. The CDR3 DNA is TGTGCCAGCAGCATAAAGACAGGGGTAAATGAAAAACTGTTTTTT.

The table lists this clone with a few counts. The CDR3 protein is CAWSREAGDQPQHF. As DNA, the CDR3 is TGTGCCTGGAGTCGGGAGGCAGGGGATCAGCCCCAGCATTTT. This sequence joins TRBV30 and TRBJ1-5, with D possibly TRBD1 on 6 matching bases. Germline V lookup: CDR1 GTSNPN, CDR2 SVGIG (reference sequence). V gave up 2 bases and J gave up 5 bases, with 13 bases separating them. The CDR3 is 14 amino acids. Full variable domain (rest looked up from reference TRBV30 and TRBJ1-5): SQTIHQWPATLVQPVGSPLSLECTVEGTSNPNLYWYRQAAGRGLQLLFYSVGIGQISSEVPQNLSASRPQDRQFILSSKKLLLSDSGFYLCAWSREAGDQPQHFGDGTRLSIL.

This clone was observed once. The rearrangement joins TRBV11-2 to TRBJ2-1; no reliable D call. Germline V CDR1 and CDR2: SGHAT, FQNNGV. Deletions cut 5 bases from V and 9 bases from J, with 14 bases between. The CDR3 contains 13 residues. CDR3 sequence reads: CASSGGLLREQFF. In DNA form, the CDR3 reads TGTGCCAGCAGCGGCGGTTTACTCCGTGAGCAGTTCTTC.

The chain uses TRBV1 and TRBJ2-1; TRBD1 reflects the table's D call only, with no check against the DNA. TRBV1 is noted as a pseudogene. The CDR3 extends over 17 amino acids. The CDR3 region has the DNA TGCACCAGCAGCCAAGCAGCGCCGGGACAGGGGACCAATGAGCAGTTCTTC. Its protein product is CTSSQAAPGQGTNEQFF.

CDR3 in amino acids: CASSFGTGFYEQYF. The CDR3 coding sequence is TGTGCCAGCAGTTTCGGGACAGGGTTCTACGAGCAGTACTTC. The chain recombines TRBV27 with TRBJ2-7, with 9 bases matching TRBD1. CDR1 is MNHEY and CDR2 is SMNVEV in the germline V gene (reference sequence). This CDR3 is 14 amino acids long. With V trimmed by 3 bases and J by 3 bases, 3 bases remained unmatched.

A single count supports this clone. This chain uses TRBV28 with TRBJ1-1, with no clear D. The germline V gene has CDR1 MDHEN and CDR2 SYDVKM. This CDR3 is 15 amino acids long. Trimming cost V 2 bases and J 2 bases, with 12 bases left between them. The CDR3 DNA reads TGTGCCAGCAGTTTAGGCGGGCGGCTAAACACTGAAGCTTTCTTT. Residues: CASSLGGRLNTEAFF.

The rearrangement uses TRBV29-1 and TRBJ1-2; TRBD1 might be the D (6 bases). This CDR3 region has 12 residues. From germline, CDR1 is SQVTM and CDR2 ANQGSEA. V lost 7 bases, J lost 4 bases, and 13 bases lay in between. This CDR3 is CSAGQSLYGYTF. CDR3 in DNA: TGCAGCGCTGGACAGTCTCTCTATGGCTACACCTTC.

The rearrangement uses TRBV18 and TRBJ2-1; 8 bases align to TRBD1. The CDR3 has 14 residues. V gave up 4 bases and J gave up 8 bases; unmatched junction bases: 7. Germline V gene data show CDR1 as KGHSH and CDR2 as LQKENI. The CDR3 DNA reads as TGTGCCAGCTCACAAGACAGGGGTTTCGATGAGCAGTTCTTC. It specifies CASSQDRGFDEQFF. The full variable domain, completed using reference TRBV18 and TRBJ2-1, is NAGVMQNPRHLVRRRGQEARLRCSPMKGHSHVYWYRQLPEEGLKFMVYLQKENIIDESGMPKERFSAEFPKEGPSILRIQQVVRGDSAAYFCASSQDRGFDEQFFGPGTRLTVL.

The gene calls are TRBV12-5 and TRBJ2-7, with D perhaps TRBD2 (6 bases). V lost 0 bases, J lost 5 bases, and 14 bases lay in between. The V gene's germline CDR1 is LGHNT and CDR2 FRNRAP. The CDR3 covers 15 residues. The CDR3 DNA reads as TGTGCTAGTGGTTTGGTACTGGGGGGATGGAACGAGCAGTACTTC. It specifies CASGLVLGGWNEQYF.

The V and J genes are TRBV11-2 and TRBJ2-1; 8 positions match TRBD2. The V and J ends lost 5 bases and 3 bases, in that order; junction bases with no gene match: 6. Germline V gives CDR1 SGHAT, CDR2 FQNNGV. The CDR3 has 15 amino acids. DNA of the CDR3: TGTGCCAGCAGCCCCACTAGCGGATTCTACAATGAGCAGTTCTTC. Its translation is CASSPTSGFYNEQFF.

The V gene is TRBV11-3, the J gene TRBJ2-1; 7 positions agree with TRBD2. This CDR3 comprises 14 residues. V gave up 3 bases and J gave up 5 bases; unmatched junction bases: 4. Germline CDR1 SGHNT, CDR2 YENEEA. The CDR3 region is CASSLTSLNNEQFF. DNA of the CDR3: TGTGCCAGCAGCTTGACTAGCTTGAACAATGAGCAGTTCTTC.

The CDR3 DNA is TGTGCCTGGAGTGTACAGGGGGCGAGTAGGACTGAAGCTTTCTTT. Protein: CAWSVQGASRTEAFF. The V and J genes are TRBV30 and TRBJ1-1; TRBD1 agrees at 9 bases. With 0 bases clipped from V and 5 bases from J, the junction kept 7 bases outside the gene matches. Germline CDR1 and CDR2: GTSNPN and SVGIG (reference sequence). This CDR3 spans 15 amino acids. Complete variable domain (other parts from reference TRBV30 and TRBJ1-1): SQTIHQWPATLVQPVGSPLSLECTVEGTSNPNLYWYRQAAGRGLQLLFYSVGIGQISSEVPQNLSASRPQDRQFILSSKKLLLSDSGFYLCAWSVQGASRTEAFFGQGTRLTVV.